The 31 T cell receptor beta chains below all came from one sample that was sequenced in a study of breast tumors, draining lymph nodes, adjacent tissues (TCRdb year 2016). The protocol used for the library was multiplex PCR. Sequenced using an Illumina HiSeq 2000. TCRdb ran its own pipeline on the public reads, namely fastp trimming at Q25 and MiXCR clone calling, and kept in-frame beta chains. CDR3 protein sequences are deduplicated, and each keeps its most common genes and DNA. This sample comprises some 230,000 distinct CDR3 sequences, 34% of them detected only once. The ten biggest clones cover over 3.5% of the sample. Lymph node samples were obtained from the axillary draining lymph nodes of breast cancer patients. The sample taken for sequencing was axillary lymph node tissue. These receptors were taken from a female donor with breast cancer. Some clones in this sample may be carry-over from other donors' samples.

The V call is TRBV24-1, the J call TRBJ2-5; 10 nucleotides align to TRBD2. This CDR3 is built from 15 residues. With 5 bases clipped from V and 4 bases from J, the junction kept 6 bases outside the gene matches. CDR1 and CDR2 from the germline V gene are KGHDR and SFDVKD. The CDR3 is CATSGSGRLGETQYF. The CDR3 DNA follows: TGTGCCACCAGTGGTAGCGGGAGGTTGGGAGAGACCCAGTACTTC.

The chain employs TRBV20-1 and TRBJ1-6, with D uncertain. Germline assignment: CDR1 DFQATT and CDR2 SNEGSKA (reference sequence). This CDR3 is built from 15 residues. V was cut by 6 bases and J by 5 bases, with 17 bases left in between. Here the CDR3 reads CSAAPGEGNNSPLHF. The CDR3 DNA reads TGCAGTGCCGCCCCCGGAGAAGGGAATAATTCACCCCTCCACTTT.

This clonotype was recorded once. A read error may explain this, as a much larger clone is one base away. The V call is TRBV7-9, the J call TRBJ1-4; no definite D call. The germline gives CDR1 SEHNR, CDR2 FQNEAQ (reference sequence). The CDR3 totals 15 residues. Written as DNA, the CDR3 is TGTGCCGGCAGCCTAAAAGGGAGGAGGGATGAAAAACTGTTTTTT. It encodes CAGSLKGRRDEKLFF.

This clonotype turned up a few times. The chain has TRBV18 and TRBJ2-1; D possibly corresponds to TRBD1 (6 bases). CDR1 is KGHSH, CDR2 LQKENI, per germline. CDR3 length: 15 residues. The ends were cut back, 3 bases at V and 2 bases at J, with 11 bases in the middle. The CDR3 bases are TGTGCCAGCTCACCGTACAGGGTCGCCTACAATGAGCAGTTCTTC. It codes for CASSPYRVAYNEQFF.

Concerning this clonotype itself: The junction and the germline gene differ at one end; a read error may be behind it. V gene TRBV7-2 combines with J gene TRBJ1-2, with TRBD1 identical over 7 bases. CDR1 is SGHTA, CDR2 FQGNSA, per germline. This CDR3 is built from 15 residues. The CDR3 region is CASSLGATGHYGYPF. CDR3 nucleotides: TGTGCCAGCAGCTTGGGTGCGACAGGGCACTATGGCTACCCCTTC.

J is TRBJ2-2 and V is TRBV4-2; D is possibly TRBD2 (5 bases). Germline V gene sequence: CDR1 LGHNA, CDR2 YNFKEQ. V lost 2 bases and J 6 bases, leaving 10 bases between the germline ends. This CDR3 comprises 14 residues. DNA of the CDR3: TGTGCCAGCAGCCAACTCACAGCGGCCGGGGAGCTGTTTTTT. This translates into CASSQLTAAGELFF.

The CDR3 loop reads CASRGLAGAAGELFF. CDR3 DNA: TGTGCCAGCAGGGGACTAGCGGGAGCGGCCGGGGAGCTGTTTTTT. The V and J genes are TRBV7-9 and TRBJ2-2; TRBD2 agrees at 14 bases. The CDR3 has 15 residues. Germline CDR1 is SEHNR and CDR2 is FQNEAQ (reference sequence). The V and J ends lost 6 bases and 6 bases, in that order; junction bases with no gene match: 3.

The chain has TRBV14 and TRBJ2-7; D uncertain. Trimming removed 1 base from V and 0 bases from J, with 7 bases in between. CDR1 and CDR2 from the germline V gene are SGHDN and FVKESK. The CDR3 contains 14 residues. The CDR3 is CASSQGRASYEQYF. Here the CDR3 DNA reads TGTGCCAGCAGCCAAGGCCGGGCCTCCTACGAGCAGTACTTC.

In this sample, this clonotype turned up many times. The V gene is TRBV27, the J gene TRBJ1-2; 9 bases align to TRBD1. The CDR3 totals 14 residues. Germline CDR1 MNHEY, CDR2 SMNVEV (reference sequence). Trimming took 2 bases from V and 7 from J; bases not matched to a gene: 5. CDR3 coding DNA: TGTGCCAGCAGTTTAACTCGACAGGGGGTTGGCTACACCTTC. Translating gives CASSLTRQGVGYTF.

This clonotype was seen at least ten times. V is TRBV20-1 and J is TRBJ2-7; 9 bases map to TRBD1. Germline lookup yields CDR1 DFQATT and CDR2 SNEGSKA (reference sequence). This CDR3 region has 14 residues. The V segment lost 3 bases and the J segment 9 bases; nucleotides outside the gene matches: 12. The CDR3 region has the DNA TGCAGTGCTAGTATGCAGGGACAGGGCTCCGGGCAGTACTTC. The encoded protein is CSASMQGQGSGQYF.

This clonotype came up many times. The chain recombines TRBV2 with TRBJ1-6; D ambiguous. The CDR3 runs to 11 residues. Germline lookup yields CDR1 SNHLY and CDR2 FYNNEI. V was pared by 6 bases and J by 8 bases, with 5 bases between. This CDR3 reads CASSRDSPLHF. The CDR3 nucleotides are TGTGCCAGCAGCCGGGATTCACCCCTCCACTTT.

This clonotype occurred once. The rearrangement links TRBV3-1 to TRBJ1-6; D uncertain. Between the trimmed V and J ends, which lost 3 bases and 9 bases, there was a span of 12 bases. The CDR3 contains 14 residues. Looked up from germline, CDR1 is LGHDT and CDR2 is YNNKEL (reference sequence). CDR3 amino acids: CASSHKVGASPLHF. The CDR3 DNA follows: TGTGCCAGCAGCCACAAGGTTGGCGCTTCACCCCTCCACTTT.

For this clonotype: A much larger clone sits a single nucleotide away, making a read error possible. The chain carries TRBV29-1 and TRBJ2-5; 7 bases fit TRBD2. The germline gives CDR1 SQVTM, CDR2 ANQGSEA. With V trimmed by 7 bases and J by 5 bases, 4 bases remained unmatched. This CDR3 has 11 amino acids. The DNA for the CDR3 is TGCAGCGGGGGGGGTGTTGAGACCCAGTACTTC. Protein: CSGGGVETQYF.

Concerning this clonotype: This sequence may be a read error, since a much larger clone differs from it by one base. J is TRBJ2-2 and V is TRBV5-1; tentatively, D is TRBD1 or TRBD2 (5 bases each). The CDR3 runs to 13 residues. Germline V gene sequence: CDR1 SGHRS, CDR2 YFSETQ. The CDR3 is CASSLLFAGDLFF. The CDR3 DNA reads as TGCGCCAGCAGCCTCCTATTCGCCGGGGACCTGTTTTTT.

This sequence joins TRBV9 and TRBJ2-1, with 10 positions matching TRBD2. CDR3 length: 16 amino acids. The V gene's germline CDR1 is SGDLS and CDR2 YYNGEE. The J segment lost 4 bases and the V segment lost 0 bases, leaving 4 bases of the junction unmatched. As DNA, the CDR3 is TGTGCCAGCAGCGTAGGAGTAGCGGGAGGATACAATGAGCAGTTCTTC. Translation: CASSVGVAGGYNEQFF.

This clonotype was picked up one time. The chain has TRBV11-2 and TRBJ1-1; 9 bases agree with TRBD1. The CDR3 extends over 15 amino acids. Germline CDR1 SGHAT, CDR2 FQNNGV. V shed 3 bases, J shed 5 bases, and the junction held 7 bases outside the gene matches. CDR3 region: CASSLIQGAVTEAFF. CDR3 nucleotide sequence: TGTGCCAGCAGCTTGATACAGGGGGCAGTAACTGAAGCTTTCTTT. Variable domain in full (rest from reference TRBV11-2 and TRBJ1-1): EAGVAQSPRYKIIEKRQSVAFWCNPISGHATLYWYQQILGQGPKLLIQFQNNGVVDDSQLPKDRFSAERLKGVDSTLKIQPAKLEDSAVYLCASSLIQGAVTEAFFGQGTRLTVV.

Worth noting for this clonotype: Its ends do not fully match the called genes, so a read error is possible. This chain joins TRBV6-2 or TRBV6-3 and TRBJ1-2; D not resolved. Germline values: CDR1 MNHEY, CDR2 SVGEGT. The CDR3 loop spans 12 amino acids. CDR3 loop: CASSSSAYGYIF. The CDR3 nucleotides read TGTGCCAGCAGTTCCTCGGCCTATGGCTACATCTTC.

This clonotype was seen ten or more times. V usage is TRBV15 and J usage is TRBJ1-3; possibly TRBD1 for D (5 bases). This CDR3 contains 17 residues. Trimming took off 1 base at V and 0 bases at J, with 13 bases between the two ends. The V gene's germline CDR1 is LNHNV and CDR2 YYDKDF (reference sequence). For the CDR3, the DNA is TGTGCCACCAGCAGAGGCCACCGGGGGTTCTCTGGAAACACCATATATTTT. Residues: CATSRGHRGFSGNTIYF.

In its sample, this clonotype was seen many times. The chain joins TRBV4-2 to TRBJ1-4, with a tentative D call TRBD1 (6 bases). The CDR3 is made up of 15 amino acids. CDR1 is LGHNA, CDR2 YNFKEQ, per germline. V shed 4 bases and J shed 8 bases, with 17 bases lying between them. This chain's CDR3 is CASSPTGTRYEKLFF. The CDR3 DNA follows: TGTGCCAGCAGCCCGACCGGGACAAGGTACGAAAAACTGTTTTTT.

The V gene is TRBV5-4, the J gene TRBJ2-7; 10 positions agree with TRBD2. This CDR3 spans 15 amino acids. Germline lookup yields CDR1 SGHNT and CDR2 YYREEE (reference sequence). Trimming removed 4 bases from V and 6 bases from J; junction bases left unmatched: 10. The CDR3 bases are TGTGCCAGCAGCATCCTAGCGGGAGTTCAACTCGAGCAGTACTTC. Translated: CASSILAGVQLEQYF.

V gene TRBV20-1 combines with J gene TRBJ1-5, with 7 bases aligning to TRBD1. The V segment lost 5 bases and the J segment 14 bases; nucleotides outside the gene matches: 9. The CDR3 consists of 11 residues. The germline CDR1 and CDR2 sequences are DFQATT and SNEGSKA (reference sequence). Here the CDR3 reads CSASDRLNEHF. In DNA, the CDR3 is TGCAGTGCTTCGGACAGGCTGAACGAGCATTTT.

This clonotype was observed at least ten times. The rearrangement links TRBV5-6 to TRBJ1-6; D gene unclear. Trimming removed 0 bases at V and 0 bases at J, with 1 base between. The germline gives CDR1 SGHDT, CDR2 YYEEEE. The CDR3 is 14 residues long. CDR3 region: CASSLASYNSPLHF. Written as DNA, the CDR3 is TGTGCCAGCAGCTTGGCCTCCTATAATTCACCCCTCCACTTT.

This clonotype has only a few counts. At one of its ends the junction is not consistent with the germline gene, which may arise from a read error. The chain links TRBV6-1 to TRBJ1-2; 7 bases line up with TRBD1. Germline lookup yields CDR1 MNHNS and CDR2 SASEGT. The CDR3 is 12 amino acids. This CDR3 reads CASSQGGYGYIF. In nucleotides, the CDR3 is TGTGCCAGCAGTCAAGGGGGCTATGGCTACATCTTC.

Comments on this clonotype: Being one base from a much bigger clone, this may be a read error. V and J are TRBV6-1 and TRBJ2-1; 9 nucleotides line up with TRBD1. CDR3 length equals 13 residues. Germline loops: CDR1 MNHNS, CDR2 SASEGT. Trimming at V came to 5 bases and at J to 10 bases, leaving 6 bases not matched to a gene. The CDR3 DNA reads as TGTGCCAGCAGTTGGGACAGGGAAGACGAGCAGTTCTTC. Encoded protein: CASSWDREDEQFF.

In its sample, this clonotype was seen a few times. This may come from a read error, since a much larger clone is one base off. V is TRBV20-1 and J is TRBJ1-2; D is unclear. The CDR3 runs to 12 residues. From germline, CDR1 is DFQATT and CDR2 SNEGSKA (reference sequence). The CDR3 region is CSARDYWHGSTF. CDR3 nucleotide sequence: TGCAGTGCTAGAGATTACTGGCATGGCTCCACCTTC.

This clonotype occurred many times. The CDR3 is CATSGPTGVGPTDTQYF. DNA of the CDR3: TGTGCCACCAGTGGGCCCACAGGGGTTGGGCCCACAGATACGCAGTATTTT. J is TRBJ2-3 and V is TRBV24-1; TRBD1 matches 7 bases. Per the germline V gene, CDR1 is KGHDR and CDR2 is SFDVKD. The CDR3 covers 17 residues. Unmatched junction bases numbered 12, after V lost 5 bases and J lost 2 bases.

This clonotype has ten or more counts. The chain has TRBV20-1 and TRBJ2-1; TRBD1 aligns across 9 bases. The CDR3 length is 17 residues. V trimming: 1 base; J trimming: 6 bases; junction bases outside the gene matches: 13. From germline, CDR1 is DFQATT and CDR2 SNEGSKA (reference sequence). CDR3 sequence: CSARARDRVSSTNEQFF. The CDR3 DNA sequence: TGCAGTGCTAGAGCCCGGGACAGGGTATCAAGTACCAATGAGCAGTTCTTC.

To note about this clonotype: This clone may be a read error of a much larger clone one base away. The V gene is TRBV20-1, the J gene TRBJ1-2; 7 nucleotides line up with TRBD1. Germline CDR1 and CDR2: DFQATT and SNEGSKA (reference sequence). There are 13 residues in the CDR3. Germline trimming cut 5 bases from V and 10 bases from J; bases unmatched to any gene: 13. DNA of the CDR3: TGCAGTGCTTGGACAGGCGGGAACTTAGCCTACACCTTC. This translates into CSAWTGGNLAYTF.

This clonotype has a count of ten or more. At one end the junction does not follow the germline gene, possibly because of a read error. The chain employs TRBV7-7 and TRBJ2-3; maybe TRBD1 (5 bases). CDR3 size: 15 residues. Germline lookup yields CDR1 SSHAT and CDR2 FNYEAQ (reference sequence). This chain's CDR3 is CASSLKGALTDTQYF. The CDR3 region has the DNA TGTGCTAGCAGCTTAAAAGGGGCTCTCACAGATACGCAGTATTTT.

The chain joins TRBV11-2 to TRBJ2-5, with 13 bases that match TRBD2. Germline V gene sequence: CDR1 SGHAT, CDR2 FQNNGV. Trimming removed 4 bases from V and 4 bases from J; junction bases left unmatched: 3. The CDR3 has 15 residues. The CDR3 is CASSWTSGSGETQYF. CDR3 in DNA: TGTGCCAGCAGCTGGACTAGCGGGAGTGGAGAGACCCAGTACTTC.

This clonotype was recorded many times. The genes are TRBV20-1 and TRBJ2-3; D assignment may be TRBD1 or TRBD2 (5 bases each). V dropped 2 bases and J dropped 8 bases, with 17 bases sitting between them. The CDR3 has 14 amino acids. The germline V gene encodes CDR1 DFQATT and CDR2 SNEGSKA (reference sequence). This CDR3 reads CSARSALVGGTQYF. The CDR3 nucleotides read TGCAGTGCTAGATCAGCATTGGTTGGGGGTACGCAGTATTTT.